This note documents a single T cell receptor (beta chain) sequence. This clonotype was seen ten or more times. What antigen it recognizes has not been identified. No base quality values were provided; no much bigger clone lies one nucleotide off. Library generation was performed with PCR. Sequencing took place on an Illumina HiSeq 2500. TCR libraries were prepared with molecular barcoding, using unique molecular identifiers to normalize TCRbeta repertoire quantification. TCRdb cleaned the public reads at Q25 with fastp, built clones with MiXCR and kept in-frame beta chains. Merged by CDR3 protein, the rows form single entries marked with the most common genes and DNA. Present in this sample are about 580,000 distinct CDR3 sequences, 23% of which were seen just once. The ten largest clones capture roughly 13% of the sample. The treatment or condition label on this specimen signifies: allogeneic hematopoietic cell transplantation with graft depleted of TCRalphabeta T cells and CD19 B cells. The children who served as transplant recipients had been given grafts of TCRalphabeta/CD19-depleted allogeneic hematopoietic cells.

These data originate in a study of T-cell reconstitution after alpha-beta-depleted transplantation in children (dated by TCRdb to between 2015 and 2016). The study in broad terms: The study quantitatively tracked T-cell immune reconstitution after TCRalphabeta/CD19-depleted allogeneic hematopoietic cell transplantation in children using TCR repertoire profiling.

On the study overall, not on this receptor specifically: The apparently early alphabetaT-cell count recovery about two months after transplant was reportedly dependent on only several hundred rapidly expanded clones derived from non-depleted graft cells. In some patients, the high TCRbeta diversity seen at day 60 was put down to recipient T cells and intrathymic progenitors that had survived conditioning. Over subsequent months, a decline in hyperexpanded clone frequencies was noted, and after one year, T-cell counts and TCRbeta diversity were mostly ascribed to newly produced T cells.

The TCR comes from a boy in the first two years of life who had a stem cell transplant for acute myeloid leukemia, so the T cells may come from the graft donor. Sequenced here: PBMCs, mostly from graft donor cells, sampled 360 days after TCRalphabeta/CD19-depleted stem cell transplant.

The CDR3 is CASSAGTTTDTQYF. The nucleotide sequence reads as follows: TGTGCCAGCAGCGCCGGGACTACCACAGATACGCAGTATTTT. The chain is encoded by TRBV7-3 joined to TRBJ2-3, with 7 bases matching TRBD2. Relative to germline, V is missing 5 bases and J is missing 2 bases, with 4 bases of the junction outside any gene match. The CDR1 and CDR2 encoded by the germline V gene are SGHTA and FQGTGA. The cysteine opens and the phenylalanine closes a CDR3 of 14 amino acids. Only the CDR3 part of the read is kept: 42 bases, read in frame from the first base. Reference TRBV7-3 and TRBJ2-3 genes cover what lies past the CDR3, so the full variable domain is GAGVSQTPSNKVTEKGKYVELRCDPISGHTALYWYRQSLGQGPEFLIYFQGTGAADDSGLPNDRFFAVRPEGSVSTLKIQRTERGDSAVYLCASSAGTTTDTQYFGPGTRLTVL.